The clone carrying this TCR beta chain has just one count. Antigen specificity is unknown. The sample comes from a study of OX40 agonist ivuxolimab in advanced cancers. Study overall: Patients treated during dose escalation were battling hepatocellular carcinoma, melanoma, renal cell or head and neck cancer. Patients with prior anti-PD-1, anti-PD-L1 or anti-CTLA-4 therapy were eligible; approximately 40% had some.

The CDR3 has 15 amino acids. Looked up from germline, CDR1 is SNHLY and CDR2 is FYNNEI. Trimming cost V 2 bases and J 5 bases, with 12 bases left between them. Findings of the study overall: Individuals who were partial responders at 0.1-3.0 mg/kg had clonal expansion that ranked among the lowest.

Repertoires were generated with immunoSEQ multiplex PCR, while TCRdb's copy carries only in-frame clones and drops some. The sample comprises about 18,000 clones, approximately 80% of which are singletons, and around 15% rests with the top ten. This clonotype was sampled from an adult with an advanced solid tumor such as melanoma, head and neck, liver or kidney cancer. Material: CD4+ or CD8+ T cells sorted from blood, obtained in a trial of the OX40 agonist ivuxolimab. This chain uses TRBV2 with TRBJ2-2; no firm D call. The CDR3 loop is CASSERDTLTGELFF. The CDR3 DNA is TGTGCCAGCAGTGAACGCGACACCTTAACCGGGGAGCTGTTTTTT.